These 11 T cell receptor beta chains came from one sample sequenced in a study of T cells after yellow fever vaccination. In TCRdb, the 5' RACE reads were re-called with MiXCR into one record per CDR3 protein. The sample consists of about 27,000 distinct CDR3 sequences, roughly 4.5% of them appearing once. The sample was PBMCs, either bulk or a sorted T-cell subset (CD4+, CD8+, memory, or dextramer-sorted; not recorded which), taken on the day of the yellow fever booster vaccination. The receptors were gathered from a man younger than 30 who received the YFV17D yellow fever vaccine.

In its sample, this clonotype was seen a few times. This chain uses TRBV5-6 with TRBJ2-3; 10 nucleotides align to TRBD2. Germline CDR1 is SGHDT and CDR2 is YYEEEE. The junction had 7 bases not matched to a gene; V was cut back by 2 bases and J by 7 bases. CDR3 length equals 15 residues. As DNA, the CDR3 is TGTGCCAGCAGCTTCTTGGCTAGCGGGGGAAATACGCAGTATTTT. Translated: CASSFLASGGNTQYF.

By proportion, this clonotype is medium-sized. The chain joins TRBV29-1 to TRBJ2-3; D is unclear. Germline CDR1 and CDR2: SQVTM and ANQGSEA. V was trimmed by 3 bases and J by 2 bases, leaving 9 bases between them. The CDR3 covers 13 residues. The CDR3: CSVDYSYTDTQYF. The DNA for the CDR3 is TGCAGCGTTGACTACAGCTACACAGATACGCAGTATTTT.

The chain has TRBV12-2 and TRBJ1-1; the table's D call, TRBD1, was not checked against the DNA. TRBV12-2 is classified as a pseudogene. This CDR3 has 15 residues. The chain's CDR3 is CASRPRGAGDTEAFF. CDR3 DNA: TGTGCAAGTCGCCCCCGGGGCGCGGGGGACACTGAAGCTTTCTTT.

The table lists this clonotype with many counts. The genes are TRBV5-4 and TRBJ1-1; a possible D gene is TRBD1 (6 bases). Germline loops: CDR1 SGHNT, CDR2 YYREEE (reference sequence). The length of the CDR3 is 15 residues. V lost 1 base to trimming and J lost 3 bases, with 13 bases between them. The CDR3 region has the DNA TGTGCCAGCAGCTTGTTCAGGGGCAGGGACACTGAAGCTTTCTTT. It translates to CASSLFRGRDTEAFF.

This clonotype has ten or more counts. This chain connects TRBV7-2 to TRBJ1-1; 8 positions agree with TRBD1. V gave up 1 base and J gave up 6 bases; unmatched junction bases: 10. CDR1 and CDR2 from the germline V gene are SGHTA and FQGNSA. CDR3 length: 16 amino acids. CDR3 nucleotide sequence: TGTGCCAGCAGCTTAGGATACGGACAGGGATCGCCTGAAGCTTTCTTT. Amino acids: CASSLGYGQGSPEAFF.

There are many counts of this clonotype. The V gene is TRBV5-1, the J gene TRBJ2-7, with a possible D match to TRBD2 (6 bases). Trimming pared 0 bases from V and 5 bases from J, leaving 21 bases between. This CDR3 is built from 17 residues. Germline V gene data show CDR1 as SGHRS and CDR2 as YFSETQ. The CDR3 spells CASSLGWASGGKDEQYF. CDR3 nucleotide sequence: TGCGCCAGCAGCTTGGGATGGGCGTCTGGGGGGAAGGACGAGCAGTACTTC.

The J gene is TRBJ1-5, the V gene TRBV18; possible D gene TRBD1, 5 bases. The CDR3 sequence is 18 residues long. V was clipped by 0 bases and J by 0 bases, with 15 bases between them. CDR1 KGHSH and CDR2 LQKENI come from the germline V gene. This CDR3 is CASSPPWQGPYSNQPQHF. CDR3 nucleotide sequence: TGTGCCAGCTCACCACCGTGGCAGGGCCCATATAGCAATCAGCCCCAGCATTTT.

In this sample, this clonotype turned up many times. This rearrangement joins TRBV7-2 to TRBJ2-2; D is perhaps TRBD2 (5 bases). This CDR3 region has 17 residues. CDR1 is SGHTA, CDR2 FQGNSA, per germline. The V gene lost 4 bases and the J gene lost 4 bases, with 19 bases spanning the gap. Here the CDR3 DNA reads TGTGCCAGCAGCTCCCTACTGGACGGACTTATCACCGGGGAGCTGTTTTTT. It specifies CASSSLLDGLITGELFF.

By share of the sample, this clonotype is medium-sized (0.01 to 0.1%). The CDR3 DNA reads TGTGCCAGCAGTGCCGGCACCAGTGATCAAGAGACCCAGTACTTC. Residues: CASSAGTSDQETQYF. The rearrangement links TRBV6-2 or TRBV6-3 to TRBJ2-5; D not resolved. CDR1 and CDR2 (germline): MNHEY, SVGEGT. Deletions cut 5 bases from V and 2 bases from J, with 15 bases between. The CDR3 runs to 15 residues.

This clonotype showed up just a few times. The gene calls are TRBV18 and TRBJ2-2; no reliable D call. Trimming cost V 5 bases and J 6 bases, with 4 bases left between them. The CDR3 covers 11 residues. Per the germline V gene, CDR1 is KGHSH and CDR2 is LQKENI. CDR3 sequence reads: CASSVSGELFF. CDR3 bases: TGTGCCAGCTCAGTTTCCGGGGAGCTGTTTTTT.

This clonotype occurred many times. V gene TRBV4-2 combines with J gene TRBJ1-6; no clear D. Trimming removed 0 bases from V and 7 bases from J, with 7 bases in between. Looked up from germline, CDR1 is LGHNA and CDR2 is YNFKEQ. The CDR3 extends over 14 amino acids. CDR3 sequence: CASSQDGENSPLHF. CDR3 DNA sequence: TGTGCCAGCAGCCAAGACGGGGAAAATTCACCCCTCCACTTT.